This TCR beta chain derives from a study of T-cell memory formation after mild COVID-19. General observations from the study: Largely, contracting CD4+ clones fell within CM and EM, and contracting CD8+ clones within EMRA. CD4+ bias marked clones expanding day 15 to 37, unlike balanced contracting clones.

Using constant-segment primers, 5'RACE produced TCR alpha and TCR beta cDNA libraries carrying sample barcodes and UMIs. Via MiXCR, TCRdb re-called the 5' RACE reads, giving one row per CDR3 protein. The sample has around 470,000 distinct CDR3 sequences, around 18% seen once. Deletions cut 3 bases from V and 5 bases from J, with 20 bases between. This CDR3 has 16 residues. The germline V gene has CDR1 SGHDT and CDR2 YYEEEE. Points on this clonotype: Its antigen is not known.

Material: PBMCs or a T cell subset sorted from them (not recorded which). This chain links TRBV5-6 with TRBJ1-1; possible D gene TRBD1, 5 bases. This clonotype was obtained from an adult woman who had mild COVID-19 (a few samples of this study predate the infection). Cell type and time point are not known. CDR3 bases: TGTGCCAGCAGCTGGGAGGGGTATAGAGGGAGAACTGAAGCTTTCTTT. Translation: CASSWEGYRGRTEAFF.